This TCR beta chain was sequenced in a study of cytomegalovirus exposure and HLA in healthy donors. The germline V gene has CDR1 SGHRS and CDR2 YFSETQ. Trimming took off 4 bases at V and 0 bases at J, with 16 bases between the two ends. The CDR3 length is 16 residues. 13 Jbeta primers and 60 Vbeta primers were used for the PCR. Sequenced by immunoSEQ multiplex PCR; TCRdb stores in-frame clones only, minus some. This table has about 110,000 clones, 75% appearing once. For this clone: Antigen: not known.

Study findings and constraints: Looking again later, the authors saw that most CMV-associated TCR beta chains seemed HLA-restricted.

Sequencing was performed on PBMCs. The TCR was taken from a man between 35 and 55 years old in good health and CMV-seronegative. The genes are TRBV5-1 and TRBJ1-2; D is possibly TRBD1 (5 bases). CDR3: CASSHGRAGTNYGYTF. The CDR3 DNA reads as TGCGCCAGCAGCCACGGTCGGGCAGGGACTAACTATGGCTACACCTTC.